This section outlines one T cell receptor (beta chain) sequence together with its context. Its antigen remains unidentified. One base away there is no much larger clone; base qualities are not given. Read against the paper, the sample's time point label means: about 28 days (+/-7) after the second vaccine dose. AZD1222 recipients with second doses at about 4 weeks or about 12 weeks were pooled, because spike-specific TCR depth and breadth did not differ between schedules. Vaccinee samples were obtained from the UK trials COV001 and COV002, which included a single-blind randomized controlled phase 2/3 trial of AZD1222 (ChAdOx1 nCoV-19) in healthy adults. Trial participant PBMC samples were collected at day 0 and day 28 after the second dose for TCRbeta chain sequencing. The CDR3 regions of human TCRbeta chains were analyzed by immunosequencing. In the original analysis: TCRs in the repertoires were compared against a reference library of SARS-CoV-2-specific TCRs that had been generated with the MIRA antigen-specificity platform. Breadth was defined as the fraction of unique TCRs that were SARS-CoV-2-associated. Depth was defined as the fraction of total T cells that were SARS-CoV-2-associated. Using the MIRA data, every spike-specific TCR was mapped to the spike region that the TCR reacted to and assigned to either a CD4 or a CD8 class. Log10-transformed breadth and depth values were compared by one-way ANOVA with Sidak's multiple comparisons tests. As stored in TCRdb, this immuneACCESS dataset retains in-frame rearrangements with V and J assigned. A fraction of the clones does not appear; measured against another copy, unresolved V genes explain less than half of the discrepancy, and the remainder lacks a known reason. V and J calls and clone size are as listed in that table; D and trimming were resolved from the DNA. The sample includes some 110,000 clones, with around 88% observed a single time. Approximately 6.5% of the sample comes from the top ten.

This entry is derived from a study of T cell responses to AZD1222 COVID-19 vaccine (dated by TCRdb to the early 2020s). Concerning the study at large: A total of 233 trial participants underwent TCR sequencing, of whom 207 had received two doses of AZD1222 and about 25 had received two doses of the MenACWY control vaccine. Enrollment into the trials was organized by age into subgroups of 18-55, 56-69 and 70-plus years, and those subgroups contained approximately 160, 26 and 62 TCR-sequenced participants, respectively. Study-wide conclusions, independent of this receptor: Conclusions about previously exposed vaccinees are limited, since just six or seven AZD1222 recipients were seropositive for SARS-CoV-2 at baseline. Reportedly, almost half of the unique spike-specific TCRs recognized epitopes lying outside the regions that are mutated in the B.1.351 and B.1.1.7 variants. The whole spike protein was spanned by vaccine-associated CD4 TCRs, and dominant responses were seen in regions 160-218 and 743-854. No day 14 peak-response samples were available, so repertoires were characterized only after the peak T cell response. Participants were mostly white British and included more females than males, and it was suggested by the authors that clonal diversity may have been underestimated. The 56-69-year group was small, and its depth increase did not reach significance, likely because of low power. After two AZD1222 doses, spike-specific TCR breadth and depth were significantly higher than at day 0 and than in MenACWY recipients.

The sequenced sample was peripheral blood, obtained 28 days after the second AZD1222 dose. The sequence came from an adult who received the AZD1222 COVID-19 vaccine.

The CDR3 in this case is CASSLWGTATDTQYF. The bases read TGTGCCAGCAGCTTATGGGGGACAGCCACAGATACGCAGTATTTT. The chain is assembled from TRBV7-2 and TRBJ2-3, with TRBD1 matching 7 junction bases. The germline V gene yields SGHTA for CDR1 and FQGNSA for CDR2. CDR3 length: 15 amino acids, cysteine to phenylalanine. Only CDR3 DNA is held: 45 bases, read in frame from base 1. V lost 2 bases and J lost 2 bases, and the count of bases not matched to a germline gene is 4.